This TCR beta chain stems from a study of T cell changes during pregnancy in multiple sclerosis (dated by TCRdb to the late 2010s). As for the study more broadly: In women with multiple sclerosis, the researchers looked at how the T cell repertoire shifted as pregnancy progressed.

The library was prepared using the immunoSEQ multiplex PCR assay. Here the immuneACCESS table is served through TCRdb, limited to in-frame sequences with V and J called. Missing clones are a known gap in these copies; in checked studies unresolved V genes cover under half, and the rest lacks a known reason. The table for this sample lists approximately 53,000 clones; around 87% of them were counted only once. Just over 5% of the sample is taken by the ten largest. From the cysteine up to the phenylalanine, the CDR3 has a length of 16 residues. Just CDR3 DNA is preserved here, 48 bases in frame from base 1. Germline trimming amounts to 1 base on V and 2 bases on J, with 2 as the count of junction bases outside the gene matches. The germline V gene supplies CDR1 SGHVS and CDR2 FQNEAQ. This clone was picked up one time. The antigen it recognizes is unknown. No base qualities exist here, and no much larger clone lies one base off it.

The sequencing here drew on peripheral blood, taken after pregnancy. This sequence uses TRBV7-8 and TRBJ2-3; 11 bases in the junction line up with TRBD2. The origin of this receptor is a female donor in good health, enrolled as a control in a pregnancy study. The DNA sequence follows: TGTGCCAGCAGCTTAGGACTAGCGGGGTCCACAGATACGCAGTATTTT. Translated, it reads CASSLGLAGSTDTQYF.